A single sample is the source of the 17 T cell receptor beta chains below, sequenced in a study of circulating CD8 cells and anti-PD-1 response in melanoma. TCR libraries were prepared from approximately 15 ng of total RNA with the QIAseq Immune Repertoire TCR panel. TCRdb used MiXCR to reprocess the reads, holding one entry per CDR3 protein. The sample records around 470 distinct CDR3 sequences, under 10% being singletons. From live CD3+CD8+TCRalphabeta+ cells, four PD-1 and/or TIGIT subsets were sorted. This specimen was CD8+ T cells from PBMCs, taken at baseline or after one month of anti-PD-1 therapy (not recorded which). Every receptor here comes from a human donor with melanoma.

This clonotype came up a few times. One junction end does not reproduce the germline sequence, and a read error may be involved. The V call is TRBV19, the J call TRBJ1-1; D call uncertain. The CDR3 sequence is 12 residues long. The germline gives CDR1 LNHDA, CDR2 SQIVND (reference sequence). The CDR3 coding sequence is TGTGCCAGTAGTATAGGGCGAACTGGAGCTTTCTTT. Amino acids: CASSIGRTGAFF.

As for this clonotype: With a much larger clone just one base away, this may be a read error. The chain links TRBV5-4 to TRBJ2-3; no clear D. The CDR3 loop spans 16 amino acids. Trimming removed 0 bases at V and 2 bases at J, with 13 bases between. Germline CDR1 and CDR2: SGHNT and YYREEE (reference sequence). CDR3 sequence: CASSLDFSPSTDTQYF. The CDR3, as DNA: TGTGCCAGCAGCTTGGATTTCAGTCCTTCCACAGATACGCAGTATTTT.

Regarding this clonotype: A clone one base away is much larger, so this may be a read error. The CDR3: CASSPPGSSGNTIYF. As DNA, the CDR3 is TGTGCCAGCTCACCACCAGGCAGCTCTGGAAACACCATATATTTT. The V gene is TRBV18, the J gene TRBJ1-3; D call uncertain. Germline CDR1 is KGHSH and CDR2 is LQKENI. The ends were cut back, 0 bases at V and 0 bases at J, with 6 bases in the middle. CDR3 length: 15 residues.

This clonotype is large within its sample. The chain employs TRBV20-1 and TRBJ2-7; no definite D call. Germline V gives CDR1 DFQATT, CDR2 SNEGSKA (reference sequence). Trimming removed 3 bases from V and 5 bases from J, with 14 bases in between. The CDR3 is 13 amino acids. CDR3 protein: CSASSSWGDEQYF. In nucleotides, the CDR3 is TGCAGTGCTAGTTCCTCCTGGGGTGACGAGCAGTACTTC.

This clonotype is labeled as large. The chain recombines TRBV7-3 with TRBJ2-3; TRBD2 matches 11 bases. This CDR3 has 15 amino acids. The germline CDR1 and CDR2 sequences are SGHTA and FQGTGA. Trimming removed 0 bases from V and 6 bases from J; junction bases left unmatched: 2. The CDR3 sequence: CASSLTPSGGDTQYF. The CDR3 nucleotides are TGTGCCAGCAGCTTAACCCCTAGCGGGGGGGATACGCAGTATTTT. Combining the CDR3 with reference TRBV7-3 and TRBJ2-3 gives the whole variable domain GAGVSQTPSNKVTEKGKYVELRCDPISGHTALYWYRQSLGQGPEFLIYFQGTGAADDSGLPNDRFFAVRPEGSVSTLKIQRTERGDSAVYLCASSLTPSGGDTQYFGPGTRLTVL.

This clonotype is labeled medium-sized. The chain uses TRBV11-2 and TRBJ2-7; TRBD2 is a possible D gene (7 bases). Germline V gene sequence: CDR1 SGHAT, CDR2 FQNNGV. V was pared by 4 bases and J by 2 bases, with 15 bases between. The CDR3 totals 15 residues. This CDR3 is CASSWDYRQAYEQYF. The CDR3 DNA reads as TGTGCCAGCAGCTGGGACTACAGACAGGCCTACGAGCAGTACTTC.

J is TRBJ2-1 and V is TRBV5-5, with a tentative D call TRBD1 (5 bases). Between the trimmed V and J ends, which lost 5 bases and 8 bases, there was a span of 14 bases. CDR1 is SGHKS, CDR2 YYEKEE, per germline (reference sequence). The CDR3 is 13 amino acids. CDR3 loop: CASRTGNSYEQFF. The CDR3 region has the DNA TGTGCCAGCAGAACAGGCAACTCCTATGAGCAGTTCTTC. The full variable domain, in which reference TRBV5-5 and TRBJ2-1 provide the parts outside the CDR3, is DAGVTQSPTHLIKTRGQQVTLRCSPISGHKSVSWYQQVLGQGPQFIFQYYEKEERGRGNFPDRFSARQFPNYSSELNVNALLLGDSALYLCASRTGNSYEQFFGPGTRLTVL.

By share, this clonotype ranks as medium-sized. The chain recombines TRBV20-1 with TRBJ2-7; 10 bases line up with TRBD1. Trimming at V came to 6 bases and at J to 5 bases, leaving 13 bases not matched to a gene. The germline gives CDR1 DFQATT, CDR2 SNEGSKA (reference sequence). CDR3 length equals 15 residues. CDR3 protein: CSARLAGTGVNEQYF. The DNA for the CDR3 is TGCAGTGCACGCCTGGCGGGGACAGGGGTCAACGAGCAGTACTTC.

Relative to its sample, this clonotype is medium-sized. The V call is TRBV7-2, the J call TRBJ2-5; D may be TRBD1 (5 bases). In germline, CDR1 is SGHTA, CDR2 FQGNSA. The V gene lost 3 bases and the J gene lost 0 bases, with 23 bases spanning the gap. The CDR3 has 19 residues. The CDR3 nucleotides read TGTGCCAGCAGCTTCAGGGTTCGATCCCCTCGGCCCTACCAAGAGACCCAGTACTTC. Translation: CASSFRVRSPRPYQETQYF.

This clonotype is labeled as medium-sized. The J gene is TRBJ1-5, the V gene TRBV7-2; TRBD1 aligns across 8 bases. V lost 5 bases to trimming and J lost 0 bases; unmatched junction nucleotides: 6. The V gene's germline CDR1 is SGHTA and CDR2 FQGNSA. This CDR3 region has 16 residues. CDR3 DNA sequence: TGTGCCAGCAGCCCTAAGACAGGGGTTAGCAATCAGCCCCAGCATTTT. It is translated as CASSPKTGVSNQPQHF. Full variable domain (rest looked up from reference TRBV7-2 and TRBJ1-5): GAGVSQSPSNKVTEKGKDVELRCDPISGHTALYWYRQSLGQGLEFLIYFQGNSAPDKSGLPSDRFSAERTGGSVSTLTIQRTQQEDSAVYLCASSPKTGVSNQPQHFGDGTRLSIL.

This clonotype is hyperexpanded (1% or more). The chain has TRBV2 and TRBJ1-2, with 9 bases aligning to TRBD1. Germline lookup yields CDR1 SNHLY and CDR2 FYNNEI. This CDR3 has 15 residues. The junction had 6 bases not matched to a gene; V was cut back by 6 bases and J by 1 base. Here the CDR3 DNA reads TGTGCCAGCAGAGGTACAGGGGGCAATAACTATGGCTACACCTTC. It specifies CASRGTGGNNYGYTF.

This clonotype is medium-sized within its sample. J is TRBJ2-5 and V is TRBV6-2 or TRBV6-3; the match to TRBD2 covers 13 bases. CDR3 length: 17 amino acids. Germline loops: CDR1 MNHEY, CDR2 SVGEGT. V was pared by 0 bases and J by 2 bases, with 3 bases of the junction left unmatched. The CDR3: CASSYSILAGGQETQYF. CDR3 bases: TGTGCCAGCAGTTACTCGATACTAGCGGGGGGGCAAGAGACCCAGTACTTC.

Within the sample, this clonotype is medium-sized (0.01 to 0.1%). This chain connects TRBV9 to TRBJ2-1; no firm D call. V gave up 2 bases and J gave up 8 bases, with 8 bases separating them. CDR1 and CDR2 (germline): SGDLS, YYNGEE. The CDR3 length is 12 residues. CDR3 DNA sequence: TGTGCCAGCAGCGTCTTAGCAGATGAGCAGTTCTTC. Translation: CASSVLADEQFF.

This clonotype is categorized as large. The chain has TRBV7-3 and TRBJ2-5; maybe TRBD1 (6 bases). Trimming cost V 4 bases and J 4 bases, with 16 bases left between them. Germline V gives CDR1 SGHTA, CDR2 FQGTGA. This CDR3 comprises 15 residues. The CDR3 DNA reads TGTGCCAGCAGCTCCACCGGGACATGGGGAGAGACCCAGTACTTC. It specifies CASSSTGTWGETQYF.

By proportion, this clonotype is medium-sized. The chain combines TRBV2 with TRBJ2-2; 7 bases align to TRBD1. The V and J ends lost 3 bases and 4 bases, in that order; junction bases with no gene match: 11. The length of the CDR3 is 17 residues. Germline V gives CDR1 SNHLY, CDR2 FYNNEI. CDR3 region: CASSDPTGELGTGELFF. The CDR3 DNA reads TGTGCCAGCAGTGACCCTACAGGGGAATTGGGCACCGGGGAGCTGTTTTTT.

This clonotype is large by share. The V and J genes are TRBV19 and TRBJ2-5, with D perhaps TRBD1 or TRBD2 (5 bases each). V lost 2 bases and J 6 bases, leaving 13 bases between the germline ends. The germline gives CDR1 LNHDA, CDR2 SQIVND (reference sequence). This CDR3 has 14 amino acids. CDR3 loop: CASSIRGAGKTQYF. The CDR3 DNA sequence: TGTGCCAGTAGTATACGGGGCGCTGGGAAGACCCAGTACTTC.

The chain is built from TRBV9 and TRBJ2-7; tentative D call: TRBD2 (6 bases). CDR1 is SGDLS and CDR2 is YYNGEE in the germline V gene. The CDR3 length is 13 residues. The V end lost 7 bases, the J end lost 0 bases, and 11 bases lay between the germline ends. The CDR3 region has the DNA TGTGCCAGCGGAGGGGTCTCCTCCTACGAGCAGTACTTC. Amino acids: CASGGVSSYEQYF.